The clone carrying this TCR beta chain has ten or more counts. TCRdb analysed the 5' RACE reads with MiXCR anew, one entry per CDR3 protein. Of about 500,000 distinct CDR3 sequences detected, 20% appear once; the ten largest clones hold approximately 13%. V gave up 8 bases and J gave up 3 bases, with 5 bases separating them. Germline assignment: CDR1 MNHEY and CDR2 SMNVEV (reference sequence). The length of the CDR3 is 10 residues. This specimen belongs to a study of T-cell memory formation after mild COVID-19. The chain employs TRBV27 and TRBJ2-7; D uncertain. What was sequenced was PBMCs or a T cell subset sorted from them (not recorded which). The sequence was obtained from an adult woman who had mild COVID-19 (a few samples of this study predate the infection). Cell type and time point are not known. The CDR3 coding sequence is TGTGCCAGCGGAGACTACGAGCAGTACTTC. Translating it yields CASGDYEQYF.